The clone carrying this T cell receptor (beta chain) has a handful of counts. Only in-frame clones appear in the TCRdb table, and some are missing; sequencing was by immunoSEQ multiplex PCR. The sample carries 45,000 to 65,000 clones, around nine tenths recorded once. This sample was included in a study of OX40 agonist ivuxolimab in advanced cancers. Study details: Patients assigned to dose escalation were diagnosed with hepatocellular carcinoma, melanoma, renal cell or head and neck cancer.

V lost 5 bases and J lost 3; bases outside the gene matches: 7. CDR3 length: 14 amino acids. Germline CDR1 SEHNR, CDR2 FQNEAQ (reference sequence). The gene calls are TRBV7-9 and TRBJ2-7; 7 bases match TRBD1. The material was CD4+ or CD8+ T cells sorted from blood, obtained in a trial of the OX40 agonist ivuxolimab. This TCR came from an adult with an advanced solid tumor such as melanoma, head and neck, liver or kidney cancer. As DNA, the CDR3 is TGTGCCAGCAGCCCTACGGGACAGAACTACGAGCAGTACTTC. Translated: CASSPTGQNYEQYF.